The sequence of this TCR beta chain was determined in a study of T cell responses to AZD1222 COVID-19 vaccine. Study results and caveats: Baseline serology detected seropositivity in only a handful of AZD1222 recipients. Scientists sampled the repertoires only once the peak T cell response had passed.

A word on this clone: The antigen is unknown.

Profiled with immunoSEQ multiplex PCR; TCRdb holds only in-frame clones, not every one. This table holds some 99,000 clones, roughly 86% found once. Trimming took 8 bases from V and 6 from J, leaving 14 bases between them. This CDR3 region has 13 residues. The germline V gene encodes CDR1 WSHSY and CDR2 SAAADI. This material consisted of peripheral blood, taken on day 0 of MenACWY control vaccination. The chain links TRBV10-2 to TRBJ2-1; no clear D gene. The receptor's source is an adult in good health. The CDR3 DNA sequence: TGCGCCAGCTTGTCATCACAGAGCAATGAGCAGTTCTTC. Translated, it gives CASLSSQSNEQFF.